Presented here are 20 T cell receptor beta chains from one specimen sequenced in a study of OX40 agonist ivuxolimab in advanced cancers. The table came from immunoSEQ multiplex PCR; TCRdb's copy has only in-frame clones and leaves some out. The sample includes 60,000 or so clones, 65% to 90% of them seen just once. The sample in question was CD4+ or CD8+ T cells sorted from blood, obtained in a trial of the OX40 agonist ivuxolimab. The receptors shown here come from an adult with an advanced solid tumor such as melanoma, head and neck, liver or kidney cancer.

The rearrangement uses TRBV7-9 and TRBJ1-1; D may be TRBD1 (6 bases). CDR1 and CDR2 from the germline V gene are SEHNR and FQNEAQ (reference sequence). The V end lost 5 bases, the J end lost 2 bases, and 12 bases lay between the germline ends. CDR3 length equals 14 residues. CDR3 in amino acids: CASSLRGINTEAFF. The CDR3 nucleotides read TGTGCCAGCAGCCTCAGGGGAATAAACACTGAAGCTTTCTTT.

The genes are TRBV20-1 and TRBJ2-1; D possibly corresponds to TRBD1 (6 bases). The CDR3 totals 11 residues. Germline-derived CDR1 and CDR2 are DFQATT and SNEGSKA (reference sequence). V was trimmed by 1 base and J by 11 bases, leaving 9 bases between them. The CDR3 sequence: CSARGTVKQFF. The CDR3 nucleotides are TGCAGTGCTAGAGGGACAGTAAAGCAGTTCTTC.

The rearrangement joins TRBV29-1 to TRBJ1-5; the D is unclear. In germline, CDR1 is SQVTM, CDR2 ANQGSEA. With 6 bases removed from V and 2 bases from J, the gap between germline ends came to 11 bases. The CDR3 covers 13 residues. CDR3 bases: TGCAGCGTCGGAGACCAACGCAATCAGCCCCAGCATTTT. This translates into CSVGDQRNQPQHF.

This clone was counted a few times. The rearrangement uses TRBV29-1 and TRBJ2-7, with D perhaps TRBD1 or TRBD2 (5 bases each). Trimming pared 6 bases from V and 0 bases from J, leaving 18 bases between. The CDR3 consists of 15 residues. Germline V CDR1 and CDR2: SQVTM, ANQGSEA. In nucleotides, the CDR3 is TGCAGCGTCGAAACCCGGGACCCGACCTCCTACGAGCAGTACTTC. It translates to CSVETRDPTSYEQYF.

The chain is built from TRBV4-1 and TRBJ2-1; either TRBD1 or TRBD2 may supply D (6 bases each). The CDR3 length is 13 residues. V gave up 4 bases and J gave up 8 bases, with 12 bases separating them. Per germline, CDR1 MGHRA and CDR2 YSYEKL. The CDR3 is CASSLTGRYEQFF. The CDR3, as DNA: TGCGCCAGCAGCCTCACAGGGAGGTATGAGCAGTTCTTC.

The chain has TRBV7-8 and TRBJ2-1; TRBD2 matches at 9 bases. V was pared by 3 bases and J by 7 bases, with 10 bases of the junction left unmatched. Germline CDR1 SGHVS, CDR2 FQNEAQ. CDR3 size: 16 residues. The CDR3 sequence: CASSFPRGGLGNEQFF. The DNA for the CDR3 is TGTGCCAGCAGCTTTCCGCGGGGGGGCCTCGGAAATGAGCAGTTCTTC.

The chain carries TRBV6-5 and TRBJ1-2; D remains ambiguous. V was shortened by 0 bases and J by 3 bases, with 8 bases between the two germline ends. Per germline, CDR1 MNHEY and CDR2 SVGAGI. The CDR3 totals 14 residues. CDR3 loop: CASSYSGGDYGYTF. CDR3 DNA: TGTGCCAGCAGTTACTCTGGCGGGGACTATGGCTACACCTTC.

The gene calls are TRBV6-1 and TRBJ2-6; unclear D gene. V lost 2 bases to trimming and J lost 2 bases, with 13 bases between them. The CDR3 is 17 residues long. Looked up from germline, CDR1 is MNHNS and CDR2 is SASEGT. The CDR3 loop reads CASSESVGLPGANVLTF. The CDR3 DNA follows: TGTGCCAGCAGTGAATCTGTGGGTCTCCCTGGGGCCAACGTCCTGACTTTC.

By sample fraction, this clone is medium-sized. The gene calls are TRBV2 and TRBJ1-5; D uncertain. The CDR3 sequence is 12 residues long. Trimming removed 5 bases at V and 11 bases at J, with 13 bases between. From germline, CDR1 is SNHLY and CDR2 FYNNEI. CDR3: CASSRLTAAQHF. The CDR3 bases are TGTGCCAGCAGTCGCCTTACAGCCGCCCAGCATTTT.

This chain connects TRBV5-4 to TRBJ1-4; 9 nucleotides align to TRBD1. The V and J ends lost 3 bases and 6 bases, in that order; junction bases with no gene match: 6. CDR1 SGHNT and CDR2 YYREEE come from the germline V gene (reference sequence). The CDR3 is 15 amino acids. This chain's CDR3 is CASSSPGQGYEKLFF. CDR3 nucleotides: TGTGCCAGCAGCTCGCCGGGACAGGGTTATGAAAAACTGTTTTTT.

This chain uses TRBV6-1 with TRBJ1-5; D remains unclear. This CDR3 has 14 amino acids. Trimming took 5 bases from V and 0 from J, leaving 8 bases between them. CDR1 MNHNS and CDR2 SASEGT come from the germline V gene. The CDR3 sequence is CASSYADSNQPQHF. CDR3 bases: TGTGCCAGCAGTTATGCGGATAGCAATCAGCCCCAGCATTTT.

The sample holds a few counts of this clone. This sequence joins TRBV2 and TRBJ1-1; D unclear. The CDR3 runs to 12 residues. Germline lookup yields CDR1 SNHLY and CDR2 FYNNEI. Trimming took 6 bases from V and 9 from J, leaving 14 bases between them. This CDR3 reads CASSYQSDQAFF. CDR3 nucleotide sequence: TGTGCCAGCAGCTACCAGTCCGATCAAGCTTTCTTT.

The V and J genes are TRBV5-6 and TRBJ2-3; D call uncertain. The CDR3 runs 11 residues. CDR1 SGHDT and CDR2 YYEEEE come from the germline V gene. V shed 3 bases and J shed 2 bases, with 1 base lying between them. This CDR3 is CASSYTDTQYF. In DNA, the CDR3 is TGTGCCAGCAGCTACACAGATACGCAGTATTTT.

The genes are TRBV27 and TRBJ2-5; TRBD1 matches 7 bases. CDR1 is MNHEY, CDR2 SMNVEV, per germline (reference sequence). The trim removed 4 bases at V and 2 bases at J, leaving 7 bases unmatched. The CDR3 extends over 15 amino acids. CDR3 nucleotide sequence: TGTGCCAGCAGTTCGACAGGGAGTTATCAAGAGACCCAGTACTTC. Encoded protein: CASSSTGSYQETQYF.

The J gene is TRBJ2-1, the V gene TRBV15, with TRBD2 matching 9 bases. V was pared by 0 bases and J by 2 bases, with 11 bases of the junction left unmatched. The CDR3 loop spans 19 amino acids. CDR1 and CDR2 (germline): LNHNV, YYDKDF (reference sequence). The CDR3 reads CATSRDYGSGSGTYNEQFF. CDR3 nucleotides: TGTGCCACCAGCAGAGATTACGGTAGCGGGAGTGGAACCTACAATGAGCAGTTCTTC.

The gene calls are TRBV19 and TRBJ2-7; D gene uncertain. The CDR3 is 15 amino acids. Germline V gene lookup returns CDR1 LNHDA and CDR2 SQIVND (reference sequence). Trimming stripped 1 base from V and 0 bases from J, with 10 bases between. In nucleotides, the CDR3 is TGTGCCAGTAGTATAGTCGCTCTTAGCTCCTACGAGCAGTACTTC. It specifies CASSIVALSSYEQYF.

J is TRBJ2-4 and V is TRBV28, with TRBD1 matching over 9 bases. The CDR3 consists of 18 residues. V gave up 2 bases and J gave up 7 bases; unmatched junction bases: 15. In germline, CDR1 is MDHEN, CDR2 SYDVKM. CDR3 in DNA: TGTGCCAGCAGTTTAATTGGGACAGGGCAGTACCGGGAGAACATTCAGTACTTC. Translated, it gives CASSLIGTGQYRENIQYF.

This clone was detected only once. The genes are TRBV6-5 and TRBJ2-2; 7 positions agree with TRBD1. J gave up 7 bases and V 5 bases, and 10 bases lay outside the gene matches. The CDR3 runs to 15 residues. CDR1 and CDR2 (germline): MNHEY, SVGAGI. The DNA of the CDR3 is TGTGCCAGCAGTACCCGCTACAGGGGCGGCGGGGAGCTGTTTTTT. Its protein is CASSTRYRGGGELFF.

The count of this clone is one. The CDR3 bases are TGTGCCAGCAGTAGGGACAGGGGGACCTACAATGAGCAGTTCTTC. Translated, it gives CASSRDRGTYNEQFF. V and J are TRBV27 and TRBJ2-1; 11 bases are shared with TRBD1. Looked up from germline, CDR1 is MNHEY and CDR2 is SMNVEV (reference sequence). J gave up 2 bases and V 5 bases, and 2 bases lay outside the gene matches. The CDR3 length is 15 residues.

This clone has just one count. V and J are TRBV6-4 and TRBJ1-5; D not resolved. V was cut by 3 bases and J by 4 bases, with 13 bases left in between. The CDR3 is 15 residues long. CDR1 and CDR2 (germline): MRHNA, SNTAGT. CDR3 in DNA: TGTGCCAGCAGTGAGGCAAGGGCACTAAATCAGCCCCAGCATTTT. It encodes CASSEARALNQPQHF.